The next 5 T cell receptor beta chains were all read from a single sample in a study of cytomegalovirus exposure and HLA in healthy donors. This PCR relied on a set of 60 Vbeta primers and 13 Jbeta primers. TCRdb's table, derived via immunoSEQ multiplex PCR, lists solely in-frame clones and lacks some. The sample table sets out about 50,000 clones. Sequenced input: PBMCs. The receptors originated from a woman aged 55-69 years in good health and CMV-seropositive.

The J gene is TRBJ1-2, the V gene TRBV7-8; 9 nucleotides line up with TRBD1. CDR1 and CDR2 from the germline V gene are SGHVS and FQNEAQ. V lost 4 bases to trimming and J lost 4 bases; unmatched junction nucleotides: 10. The CDR3 has 16 amino acids. The CDR3 bases are TGTGCCAGCAGCTCGGGACAGGGCCCGCAAATCTATGGCTACACCTTC. This gives the protein CASSSGQGPQIYGYTF.

The V gene is TRBV29-1, the J gene TRBJ2-1; 8 bases match TRBD2. V lost 6 bases, J lost 8 bases, and 15 bases stayed unmatched. This CDR3 region has 15 residues. The germline V gene encodes CDR1 SQVTM and CDR2 ANQGSEA. For the CDR3, the DNA is TGCAGCGTGGGGGGCGGGGGGCCTACTATAGATGAGCAGTTCTTC. As protein: CSVGGGGPTIDEQFF.

The chain uses TRBV15 and TRBJ2-5, with 8 positions matching TRBD1. The CDR3 has 14 residues. The V segment lost 5 bases and the J segment 4 bases; nucleotides outside the gene matches: 6. The germline V gene has CDR1 LNHNV and CDR2 YYDKDF (reference sequence). For the CDR3, the DNA is TGTGCCACCAGCGTCGGTGACAGGGGAGAGACCCAGTACTTC. It encodes CATSVGDRGETQYF.

The V gene is TRBV19, the J gene TRBJ1-1, with a tentative D call TRBD1 (6 bases). V dropped 5 bases and J dropped 1 base, with 14 bases sitting between them. The germline CDR1 and CDR2 sequences are LNHDA and SQIVND (reference sequence). The CDR3 loop spans 15 amino acids. In DNA, the CDR3 is TGTGCCAGTAGTGGGGGGGCTACTGCGAACACTGAAGCTTTCTTT. This codes for CASSGGATANTEAFF.

This chain joins TRBV6-5 and TRBJ1-5; D is uncertain. CDR3 size: 14 residues. Germline V gene lookup returns CDR1 MNHEY and CDR2 SVGAGI. V shed 5 bases and J shed 0 bases, with 8 bases lying between them. CDR3 sequence reads: CASSTGNSNQPQHF. In nucleotides, the CDR3 is TGTGCCAGCAGTACCGGGAATAGCAATCAGCCCCAGCATTTT.